The clone carrying this T cell receptor beta chain has only a few counts. The antigen is unknown. Healthy individuals who donated bone marrow served as the donors. Germline V gene data show CDR1 as SEHNR and CDR2 as FQNEAQ (reference sequence). V lost 3 bases, J lost 4 bases, and 11 bases stayed unmatched. The CDR3 contains 16 residues. This entry belongs to a study of cytomegalovirus exposure and HLA in healthy donors. Study at large: From about 170 million T cells, an earlier analysis saw 120 million or so unique TCR beta sequences.

A multiplex PCR was run with 60 Vbeta primers and 13 Jbeta primers. This table comes from immunoSEQ multiplex PCR, and its TCRdb copy is limited to in-frame clones, with some not included. The table records fewer than 150,000 clones, about 80% of them present only once. Study observations and caveats: Immune exposure information available was restricted to CMV serostatus.

This TCR was recovered from a man in his forties or fifties in good health and CMV-seropositive. The chain has TRBV7-9 and TRBJ2-7, with 8 positions matching TRBD2. What was sequenced was PBMCs. In DNA form, the CDR3 reads TGTGCCAGCAGCTTCCGTCCAGCGGGGGAATTTTACGAGCAGTACTTC. It is translated as CASSFRPAGEFYEQYF. The entire variable domain, with the rest obtained from reference TRBV7-9 and TRBJ2-7, is as follows: DTGVSQNPRHKITKRGQNVTFRCDPISEHNRLYWYRQTLGQGPEFLTYFQNEAQLEKSRLLSDRFSAERPKGSFSTLEIQRTEQGDSAMYLCASSFRPAGEFYEQYFGPGTRLTVT.